The present entry profiles one TCR beta chain with its context. The antigen is undetermined. The protocol was immunoSEQ multiplex PCR, while the TCRdb copy is restricted to in-frame clones and leaves out a portion. The repertoire holds some 18,000 clones, with over 75% as singletons. This record belongs to a study of graft-versus-host responses after intestinal transplantation. Study as a whole: Recipients were all induced with anti-thymocyte globulin, then given tacrolimus and steroids for around 3 years.

Whole-study findings and limits: Detection of GvH clones occurred in recipient marrow, and some had their first appearance in ileum or blood.

This CDR3 is built from 13 residues. The chain employs TRBV21-1 and TRBJ1-2; no DNA check was done on the table's D call, TRBD1. TRBV21-1 is flagged as a pseudogene. Sequencing used PBMCs, obtained 350 to 400 days after transplant. The receptor comes from a human patient who received an intestinal transplant, so some T cells may come from the graft donor. CDR3 protein: CASSRDRGYGYTF. CDR3 nucleotides: TGTGCCAGCAGCCGGGACAGGGGGTACGGCTACACCTTC.